One T cell receptor (beta chain) is described in this entry. RNA, at about 0.45 to 1 ug, was reverse transcribed with random hexamers. TCRdb itself ran the immunoSEQ multiplex PCR reads through MiXCR, one entry per CDR3 protein. The sample holds about 60,000 distinct CDR3 sequences, 85% to 95% seen once. This sample was taken from a study of CD8 T cells in Susac syndrome. Germline V gene sequence: CDR1 LGHNT, CDR2 FRNRAP. The ends were cut back, 2 bases at V and 3 bases at J, with 9 bases in the middle. This CDR3 spans 14 amino acids. The receptor comes from a human donor in good health. The material sequenced was CD8+ T cells from PBMCs. The chain employs TRBV12-5 and TRBJ2-3; D is possibly TRBD2 (6 bases). The CDR3 reads CASGLLGGTDTQYF. CDR3 DNA: TGTGCTAGTGGTTTGCTCGGGGGAACAGATACGCAGTATTTT.